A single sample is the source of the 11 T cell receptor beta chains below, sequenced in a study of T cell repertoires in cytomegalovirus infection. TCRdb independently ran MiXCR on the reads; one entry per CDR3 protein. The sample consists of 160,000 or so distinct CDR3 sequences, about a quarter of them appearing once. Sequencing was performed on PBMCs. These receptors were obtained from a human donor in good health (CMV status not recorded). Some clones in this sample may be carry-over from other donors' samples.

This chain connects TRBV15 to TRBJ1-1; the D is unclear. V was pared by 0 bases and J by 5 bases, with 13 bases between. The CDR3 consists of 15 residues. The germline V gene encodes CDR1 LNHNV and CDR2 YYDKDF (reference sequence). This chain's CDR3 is CATSREFSRTTEAFF. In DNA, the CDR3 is TGTGCCACCAGCAGAGAGTTTTCGCGGACGACTGAAGCTTTCTTT.

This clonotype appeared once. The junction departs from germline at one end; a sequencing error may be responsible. CDR3 sequence reads: CARSPGQGRLYEQFF. CDR3 DNA sequence: TGTGCCCGCAGTCCAGGACAGGGGAGATTGTATGAGCAGTTCTTC. V usage is TRBV6-2 or TRBV6-3 and J usage is TRBJ2-1; 9 nucleotides agree with TRBD1. Per germline, CDR1 MNHEY and CDR2 SVGEGT. The CDR3 totals 15 residues.

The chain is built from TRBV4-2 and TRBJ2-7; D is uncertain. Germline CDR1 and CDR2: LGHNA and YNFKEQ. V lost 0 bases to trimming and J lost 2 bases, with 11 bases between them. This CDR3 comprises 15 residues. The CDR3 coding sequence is TGTGCCAGCAGCCAAGAGCTGACGTCGACCTACGAGCAGTACTTC. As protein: CASSQELTSTYEQYF.

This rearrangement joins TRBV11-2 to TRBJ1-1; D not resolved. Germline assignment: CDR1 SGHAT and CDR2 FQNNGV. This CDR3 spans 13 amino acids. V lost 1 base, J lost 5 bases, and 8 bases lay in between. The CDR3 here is CASSLAGKTEAFF. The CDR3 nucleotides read TGTGCCAGCAGCTTAGCCGGGAAGACTGAAGCTTTCTTT.

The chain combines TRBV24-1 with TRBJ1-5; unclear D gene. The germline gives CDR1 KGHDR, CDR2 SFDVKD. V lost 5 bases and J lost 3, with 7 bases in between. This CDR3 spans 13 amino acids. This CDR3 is CATSGQNNQPQHF. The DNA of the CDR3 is TGTGCCACCAGTGGTCAGAACAATCAGCCCCAGCATTTT.

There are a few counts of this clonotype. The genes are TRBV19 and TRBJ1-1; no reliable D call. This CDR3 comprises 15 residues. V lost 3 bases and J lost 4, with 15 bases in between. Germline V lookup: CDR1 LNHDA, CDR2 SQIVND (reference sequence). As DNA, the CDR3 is TGTGCCAGTAGTATGGAGGGAGGAATATCCACTGAAGCTTTCTTT. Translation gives CASSMEGGISTEAFF.

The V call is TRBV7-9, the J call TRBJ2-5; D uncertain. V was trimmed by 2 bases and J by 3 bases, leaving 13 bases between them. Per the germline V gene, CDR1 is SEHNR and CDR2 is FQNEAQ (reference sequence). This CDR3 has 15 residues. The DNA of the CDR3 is TGTGCCAGCAGCTTATTTCCGCGACCGGAAGAGACCCAGTACTTC. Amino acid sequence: CASSLFPRPEETQYF.

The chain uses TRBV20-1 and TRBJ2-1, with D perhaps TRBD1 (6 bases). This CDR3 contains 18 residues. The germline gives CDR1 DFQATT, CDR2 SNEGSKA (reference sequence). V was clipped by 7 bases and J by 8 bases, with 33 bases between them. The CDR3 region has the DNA TGCAGTGTTCCCATCCTATGGTCGGGTCAGGGGATATTAGATGAGCAGTTCTTC. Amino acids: CSVPILWSGQGILDEQFF.

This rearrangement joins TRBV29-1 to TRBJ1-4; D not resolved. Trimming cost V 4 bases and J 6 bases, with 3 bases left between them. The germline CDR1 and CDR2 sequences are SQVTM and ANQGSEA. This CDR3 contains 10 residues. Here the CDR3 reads CSVGDEKLFF. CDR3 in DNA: TGCAGCGTTGGAGATGAAAAACTGTTTTTT.

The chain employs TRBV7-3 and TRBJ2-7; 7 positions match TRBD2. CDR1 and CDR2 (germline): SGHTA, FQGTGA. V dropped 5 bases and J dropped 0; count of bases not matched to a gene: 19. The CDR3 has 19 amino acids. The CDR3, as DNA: TGTGCCAGCAGCCCCCCGGGGCTAAAATTAGCGGGTAGCTCCTACGAGCAGTACTTC. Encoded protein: CASSPPGLKLAGSSYEQYF.

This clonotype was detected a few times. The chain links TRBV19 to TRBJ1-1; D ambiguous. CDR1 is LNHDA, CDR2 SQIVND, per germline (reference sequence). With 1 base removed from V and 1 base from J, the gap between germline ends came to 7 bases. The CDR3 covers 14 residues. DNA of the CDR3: TGTGCCAGTAGTATAGCTCCGGGGAACACTGAAGCTTTCTTT. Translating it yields CASSIAPGNTEAFF.